This T cell receptor beta chain was identified during a study of PD-1 blockade in classical Hodgkin lymphoma. The CDR3 is made up of 14 amino acids. Germline CDR1 and CDR2: WSHSY and SAAADI. V gave up 5 bases and J gave up 3 bases, with 13 bases separating them. With regard to this clone: Its antigen remains unidentified.

Study observations and caveats: CD8+ TCR diversity did not rise significantly by C4D1, unlike CD4+. Lower baseline TCR diversity was reported for newly diagnosed patients than for healthy donors.

Time point: cycle 4 day 1 (C4D1), after around six weeks of nivolumab. No patient escaped relapse after autologous stem cell transplantation, and brentuximab vedotin exposure varied. Using immunoSEQ multiplex PCR, the repertoire was profiled, and TCRdb retains in-frame clones only, with some absent. The sample carries about 20,000 clones, approximately 80% recorded once. The genes are TRBV10-2 and TRBJ1-2, with D perhaps matching TRBD1 (5 bases). The sequence was obtained from a human donor with classical Hodgkin lymphoma. The source was peripheral blood mononuclear cells (PBMCs), collected before the fourth cycle of nivolumab. Written as DNA, the CDR3 is TGCGCCAGCAGTCCGGGACGGGGGGACTATGGCTACACCTTC. It encodes CASSPGRGDYGYTF.